The TCR beta chain under discussion was sequenced for a study of blood T cells in healthy people across ages. In this sample, this clonotype turned up a few times. Per germline, CDR1 SGHTA and CDR2 FQGNSA. This CDR3 comprises 16 residues. Trimming shortened V by 5 bases and J by 4 bases, and 21 bases separated the two germline ends. It was with a sample-barcoded 5' primer and a J-beta primer mix that a second PCR of roughly 7 to 12 cycles was run. One entry per CDR3 protein results from TCRdb running MiXCR on the 5' RACE reads. The repertoire holds hundreds of thousands of distinct CDR3 sequences, with roughly half as singletons.

Sequenced: blood. This chain links TRBV7-2 with TRBJ2-7; either TRBD1 or TRBD2 may fit D (6 bases each). The clonotype originates from a man in his 60s in good health. The CDR3 sequence: CASSRTLSGTGYEQYF. The CDR3 coding sequence is TGTGCCAGCAGCCGTACCCTTAGCGGCACAGGGTACGAGCAGTACTTC.